A single sample gave rise to the 5 T cell receptor beta chains below, sequenced in a study of blood T cell repertoires in COVID-19. Some clones are missing from TCRdb's copy, which holds only in-frame ones; the method was immunoSEQ multiplex PCR. The sample has tens of thousands of clones, around 83% seen once. The sequenced material came from peripheral blood. The source of these receptors is a man aged 65 to 79 with acute or convalescent COVID-19.

This clone was observed a few times. The chain employs TRBV5-1 and TRBJ1-2; D perhaps matches TRBD1 (5 bases). V was shortened by 3 bases and J by 3 bases, with 12 bases between the two germline ends. CDR3 length: 14 amino acids. Germline-derived CDR1 and CDR2 are SGHRS and YFSETQ. CDR3 sequence: CASSWGVQDYGYTF. CDR3 bases: TGCGCCAGCAGCTGGGGGGTACAGGACTATGGCTACACCTTC.

This clone was recorded once. The rearrangement uses TRBV5-1 and TRBJ1-4; 7 nucleotides align to TRBD1. The CDR3 runs 18 residues. Unmatched junction bases numbered 13, after V lost 2 bases and J lost 3 bases. Per germline, CDR1 SGHRS and CDR2 YFSETQ. The CDR3 nucleotides are TGCGCCAGCAGCTTCGGGACAGCCACTGACACATCTAATGAAAAACTGTTTTTT. It encodes CASSFGTATDTSNEKLFF.

The V gene is TRBV5-4, the J gene TRBJ2-5; weak D call: TRBD1 (6 bases). The CDR3 has 15 residues. Between the trimmed V and J ends, which lost 6 bases and 4 bases, there was a span of 19 bases. Germline V gene data show CDR1 as SGHNT and CDR2 as YYREEE (reference sequence). The CDR3 DNA is TGTGCCAGCAAGACGCAACAGGGAGCGGCAGAGACCCAGTACTTC. It specifies CASKTQQGAAETQYF. The full variable domain, rest sourced from reference TRBV5-4 and TRBJ2-5, is ETGVTQSPTHLIKTRGQQVTLRCSSQSGHNTVSWYQQALGQGPQFIFQYYREEENGRGNFPPRFSGLQFPNYSSELNVNALELDDSALYLCASKTQQGAAETQYFGPGTRLLVL.

The genes are TRBV19 and TRBJ2-1; 15 bases are shared with TRBD2. This CDR3 comprises 18 residues. CDR1 LNHDA and CDR2 SQIVND come from the germline V gene (reference sequence). Losses at the gene ends were 3 bases for V and 2 bases for J; bases not matched to a gene: 5. The CDR3: CASSIGTSGRPTYNEQFF. The CDR3 bases are TGTGCCAGTAGTATTGGGACTAGCGGGAGGCCGACCTACAATGAGCAGTTCTTC.

This chain connects TRBV24-1 to TRBJ1-2; 7 bases are a match to TRBD1. The V gene's germline CDR1 is KGHDR and CDR2 SFDVKD. This CDR3 spans 13 amino acids. J gave up 7 bases and V 4 bases, and 5 bases lay outside the gene matches. As DNA, the CDR3 is TGTGCCACCAGTGAACTCGGGACAGCTGGCTACACCTTC. It codes for CATSELGTAGYTF.